This T cell receptor beta chain was recovered during a study of blood T cell repertoires in COVID-19. Allocation to cohorts depended on clinical history reported by the participants. Looked up from germline, CDR1 is LGHNT and CDR2 is FRNRAP. The V gene lost 7 bases and the J gene lost 7 bases, with 16 bases spanning the gap. CDR3 length: 14 residues. Only in-frame clones appear in the TCRdb table, and some are missing; sequencing was by immunoSEQ multiplex PCR. The sample shows approximately 170,000 clones, around four fifths of them seen only once. The chain uses TRBV12-5 and TRBJ1-4; possible D gene TRBD1, 6 bases. The receptor was derived from a woman aged 45-60 years who had recovered from COVID-19. Input material: PBMCs or T cells enriched from blood (not recorded which). The CDR3 sequence is CASDPTGWGEKLFF. The CDR3 DNA reads TGTGCTAGTGACCCCACAGGGTGGGGTGAAAAACTGTTTTTT. Together with reference TRBV12-5 and TRBJ1-4, the CDR3 gives the full variable domain: DARVTQTPRHKVTEMGQEVTMRCQPILGHNTVFWYRQTMMQGLELLAYFRNRAPLDDSGMPKDRFSAEMPDATLATLKIQPSEPRDSAVYFCASDPTGWGEKLFFGSGTQLSVL.